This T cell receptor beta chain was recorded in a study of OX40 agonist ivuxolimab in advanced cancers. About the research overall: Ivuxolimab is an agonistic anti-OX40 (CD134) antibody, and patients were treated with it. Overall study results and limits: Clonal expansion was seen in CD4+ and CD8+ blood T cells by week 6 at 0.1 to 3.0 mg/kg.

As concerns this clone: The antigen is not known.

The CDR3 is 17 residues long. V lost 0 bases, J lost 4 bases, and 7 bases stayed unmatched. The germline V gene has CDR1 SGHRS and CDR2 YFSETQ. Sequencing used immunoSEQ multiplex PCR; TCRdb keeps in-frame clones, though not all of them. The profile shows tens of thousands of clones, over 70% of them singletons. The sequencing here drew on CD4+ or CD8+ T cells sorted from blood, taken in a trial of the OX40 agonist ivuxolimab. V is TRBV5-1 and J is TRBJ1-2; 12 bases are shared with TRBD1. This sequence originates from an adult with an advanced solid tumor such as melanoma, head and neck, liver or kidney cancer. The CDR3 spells CASSLGEGQGAVYGYTF. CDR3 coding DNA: TGCGCCAGCAGCTTGGGCGAGGGACAGGGGGCCGTCTATGGCTACACCTTC.